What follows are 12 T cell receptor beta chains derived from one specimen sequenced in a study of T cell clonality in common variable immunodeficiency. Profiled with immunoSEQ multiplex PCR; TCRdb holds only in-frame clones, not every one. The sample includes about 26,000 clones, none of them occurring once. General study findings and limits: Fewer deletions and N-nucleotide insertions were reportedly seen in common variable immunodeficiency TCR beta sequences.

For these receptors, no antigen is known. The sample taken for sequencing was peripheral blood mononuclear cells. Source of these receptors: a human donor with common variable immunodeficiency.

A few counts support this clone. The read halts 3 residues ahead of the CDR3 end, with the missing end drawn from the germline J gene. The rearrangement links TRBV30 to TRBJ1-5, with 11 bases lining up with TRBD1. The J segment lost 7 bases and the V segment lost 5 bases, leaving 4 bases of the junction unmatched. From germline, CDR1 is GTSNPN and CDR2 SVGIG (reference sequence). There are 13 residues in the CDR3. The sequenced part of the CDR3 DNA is TGTGCCTGGGGACAGGGGGCGGGACAGCCC. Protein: CAWGQGAGQP. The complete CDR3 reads CAWGQGAGQPQHF.

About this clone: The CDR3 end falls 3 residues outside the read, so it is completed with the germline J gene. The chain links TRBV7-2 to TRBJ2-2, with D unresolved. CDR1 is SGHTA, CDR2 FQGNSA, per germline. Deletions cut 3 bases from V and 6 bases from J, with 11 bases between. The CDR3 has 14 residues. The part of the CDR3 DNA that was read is TGTGCCAGCAGCTTTCTATCTAGTGCCGGGGAG. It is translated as CASSFLSSAGE. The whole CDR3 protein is CASSFLSSAGELFF.

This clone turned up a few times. CDR3 in amino acids: CASSLRQTGKEKLFF. The CDR3 DNA, read in part, is TGTGCCAGCAGCCTCAGACAGACTGGTAAGGAAAAA. The rearrangement uses TRBV7-9 and TRBJ1-4; D is possibly TRBD1 (5 bases). The read gets to within 3 residues of the CDR3 end, and the germline J gene fills in the rest. This CDR3 has 15 residues. CDR1 and CDR2 from the germline V gene are SEHNR and FQNEAQ (reference sequence). Trimming removed 5 bases from V and 8 bases from J, with 18 bases in between.

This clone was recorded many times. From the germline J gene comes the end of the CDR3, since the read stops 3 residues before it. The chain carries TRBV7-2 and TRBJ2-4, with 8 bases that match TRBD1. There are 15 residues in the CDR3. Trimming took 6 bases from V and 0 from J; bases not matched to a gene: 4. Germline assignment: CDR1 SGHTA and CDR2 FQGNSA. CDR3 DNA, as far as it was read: TGTGCCAGCAGGTACAGGGGGATAGCCAAAAACATT. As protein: CASRYRGIAKNI. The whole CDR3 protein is CASRYRGIAKNIQYF.

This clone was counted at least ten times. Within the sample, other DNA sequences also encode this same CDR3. The CDR3 here is CASTRTGPYGYTF. The sequenced CDR3 bases are TGTGCCAGCACCCGGACAGGTCCCTATGGC. The J gene is TRBJ1-2, the V gene TRBV2; 7 nucleotides match TRBD1. The read halts 3 residues ahead of the CDR3 end, with the missing end drawn from the germline J gene. The CDR3 contains 13 residues. The J segment lost 4 bases and the V segment lost 7 bases, leaving 6 bases of the junction unmatched. The germline gives CDR1 SNHLY, CDR2 FYNNEI.

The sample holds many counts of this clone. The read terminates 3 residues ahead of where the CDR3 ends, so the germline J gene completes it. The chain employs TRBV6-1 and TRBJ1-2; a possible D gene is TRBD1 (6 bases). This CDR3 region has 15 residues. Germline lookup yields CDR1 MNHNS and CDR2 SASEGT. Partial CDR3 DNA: TGTGCCAGCAGTGAATCCAGGACAGTTGGGTTAGCC. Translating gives CASSESRTVGLA. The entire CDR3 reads CASSESRTVGLAYTF.

CDR3 region: CASRPGQGFIEKLFF. CDR3 bases read: TGCGCCAGCAGACCGGGACAGGGCTTTATCGAAAAA. The chain joins TRBV5-1 to TRBJ1-4; 9 bases line up with TRBD1. The read terminates 3 residues before the CDR3 end, so the remaining end is supplied by the germline J gene. CDR3 length: 15 amino acids. The V and J ends lost 5 bases and 8 bases, in that order; junction bases with no gene match: 10. The germline V gene encodes CDR1 SGHRS and CDR2 YFSETQ.

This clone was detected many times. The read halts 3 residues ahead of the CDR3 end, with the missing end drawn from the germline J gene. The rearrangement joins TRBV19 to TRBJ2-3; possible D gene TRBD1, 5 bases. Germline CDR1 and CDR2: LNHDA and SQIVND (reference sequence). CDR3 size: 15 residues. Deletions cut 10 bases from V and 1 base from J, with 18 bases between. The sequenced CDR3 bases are TGTGCCACCAGATCCACGACCAGGGGCACAGATACG. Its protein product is CATRSTTRGTDT. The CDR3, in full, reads CATRSTTRGTDTQYF.

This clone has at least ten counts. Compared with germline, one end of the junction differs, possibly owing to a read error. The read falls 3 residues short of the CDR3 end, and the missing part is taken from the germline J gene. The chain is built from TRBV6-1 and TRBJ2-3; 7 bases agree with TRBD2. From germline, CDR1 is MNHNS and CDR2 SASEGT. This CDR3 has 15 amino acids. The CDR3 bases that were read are TGTGCCAGCCGTGACCCTAGCGGAAGCACAGATACG. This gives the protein CASRDPSGSTDT. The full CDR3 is CASRDPSGSTDTQYF.

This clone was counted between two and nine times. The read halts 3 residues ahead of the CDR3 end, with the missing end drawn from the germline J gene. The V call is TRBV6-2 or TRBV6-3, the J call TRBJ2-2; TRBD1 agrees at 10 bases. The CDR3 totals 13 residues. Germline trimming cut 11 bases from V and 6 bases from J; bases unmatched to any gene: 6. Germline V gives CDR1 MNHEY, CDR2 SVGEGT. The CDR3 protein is CAPGQGIPGELFF. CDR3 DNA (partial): TGTGCCCCGGGACAGGGGATTCCCGGGGAG.

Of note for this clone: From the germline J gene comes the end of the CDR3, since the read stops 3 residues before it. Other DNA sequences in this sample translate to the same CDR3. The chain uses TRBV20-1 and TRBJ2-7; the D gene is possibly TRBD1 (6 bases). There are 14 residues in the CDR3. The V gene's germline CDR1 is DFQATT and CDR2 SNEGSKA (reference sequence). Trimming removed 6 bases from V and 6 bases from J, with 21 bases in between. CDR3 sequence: CSARRRQVGGEQYF. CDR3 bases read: TGCAGTGCCCGTCGGCGACAGGTTGGGGGCGAG.

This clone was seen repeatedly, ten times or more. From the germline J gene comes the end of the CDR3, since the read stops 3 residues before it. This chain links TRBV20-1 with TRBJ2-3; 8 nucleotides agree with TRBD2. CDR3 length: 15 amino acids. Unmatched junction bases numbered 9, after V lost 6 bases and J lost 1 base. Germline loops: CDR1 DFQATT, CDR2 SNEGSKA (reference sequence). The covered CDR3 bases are TGCAGTGCCCCTAACCAACTAGCGGGCACAGATACG. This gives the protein CSAPNQLAGTDT. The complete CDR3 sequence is CSAPNQLAGTDTQYF.